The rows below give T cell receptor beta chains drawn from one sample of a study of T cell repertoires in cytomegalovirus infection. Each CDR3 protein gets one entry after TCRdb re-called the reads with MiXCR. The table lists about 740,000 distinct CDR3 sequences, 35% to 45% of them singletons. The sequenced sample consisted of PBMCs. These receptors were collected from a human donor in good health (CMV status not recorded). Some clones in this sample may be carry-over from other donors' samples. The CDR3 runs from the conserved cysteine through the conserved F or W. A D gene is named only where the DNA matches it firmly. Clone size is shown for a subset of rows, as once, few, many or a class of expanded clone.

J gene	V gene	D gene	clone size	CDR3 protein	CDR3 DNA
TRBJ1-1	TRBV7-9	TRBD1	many	CASSHRDRPNTEAFF	TGTGCCAGCAGCCACCGGGACAGACCAAACACTGAAGCTTTCTTT
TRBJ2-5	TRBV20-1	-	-	CSARDGRKETQYF	TGCAGTGCTAGAGATGGGAGAAAAGAGACCCAGTACTTC
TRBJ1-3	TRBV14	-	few	CASSLRQALSGNTIYF	TGTGCCAGCAGCCTTCGACAGGCTCTCTCTGGAAACACCATATATTTT
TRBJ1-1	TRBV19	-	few	CASSIQVNTEAFF	TGTGCCAGTAGTATACAGGTGAACACTGAAGCTTTCTTT
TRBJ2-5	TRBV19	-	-	CASSIVGGTGETQYF	TGTGCCAGTAGTATAGTCGGCGGGACGGGGGAGACCCAGTACTTC
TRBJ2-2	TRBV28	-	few	CATHWAEGTGELFF	TGTGCCACCCACTGGGCGGAGGGTACCGGGGAGCTGTTTTTT
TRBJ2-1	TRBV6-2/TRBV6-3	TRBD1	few	CASSSGQRIYNEQFF	TGTGCCAGCAGTTCGGGACAGAGGATTTACAATGAGCAGTTCTTC
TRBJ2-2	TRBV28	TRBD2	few	CASSVPGLVVGELFF	TGTGCCAGTTCCGTACCGGGACTAGTGGTCGGGGAGCTGTTTTTT
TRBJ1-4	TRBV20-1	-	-	CSADDVGGLEKLFF	TGCAGTGCCGACGATGTAGGGGGGCTAGAAAAACTGTTTTTT
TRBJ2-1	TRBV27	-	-	CASSYPFSEQFF	TGTGCCAGCAGTTACCCCTTTTCTGAGCAGTTCTTC
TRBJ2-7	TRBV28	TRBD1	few	CASSTRDRGFYEQYF	TGTGCCAGCAGTACCCGGGACAGGGGGTTCTACGAGCAGTACTTC
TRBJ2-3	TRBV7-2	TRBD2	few	CASSRIAGGQGDTQYF	TGTGCCAGCAGTAGAATAGCGGGGGGGCAGGGAGATACGCAGTATTTT
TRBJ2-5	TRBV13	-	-	CASRVTGQETQYF	TGTGCCAGCCGGGTTACAGGTCAAGAGACCCAGTACTTC
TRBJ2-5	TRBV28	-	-	CATEGVRGRAETQYF	TGTGCCACCGAGGGGGTCCGGGGCAGGGCAGAGACCCAGTACTTC
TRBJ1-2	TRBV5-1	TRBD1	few	CASRQRQGMSGYTF	TGCGCCAGCAGGCAACGACAGGGAATGTCAGGCTACACCTTC
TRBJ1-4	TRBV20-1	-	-	CSATMGVGNEKLFF	TGCAGTGCTACCATGGGGGTGGGCAATGAAAAACTGTTTTTT
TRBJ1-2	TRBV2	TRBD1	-	CASSEPGQGTYGYTF	TGTGCCAGCAGTGAACCGGGACAGGGGACCTATGGCTACACCTTC
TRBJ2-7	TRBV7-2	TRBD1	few	CASSLVPRGPHEQYF	TGTGCCAGCAGCTTAGTTCCCAGGGGGCCCCACGAGCAGTACTTC
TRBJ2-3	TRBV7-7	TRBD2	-	CASSQSSGGTDTQYF	TGTGCTAGCAGCCAGAGTAGCGGGGGGACAGATACGCAGTATTTT
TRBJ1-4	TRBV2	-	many	CASTEEVLNEKLFF	TGTGCCAGCACCGAGGAGGTTCTCAATGAAAAACTGTTTTTT
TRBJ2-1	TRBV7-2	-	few	CASSYRDLGYNEQFF	TGTGCCAGCAGCTACCGGGACCTGGGGTACAATGAGCAGTTCTTC
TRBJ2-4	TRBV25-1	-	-	CASSESGKNIQYF	TGTGCCAGCAGTGAATCCGGCAAAAACATTCAGTACTTC
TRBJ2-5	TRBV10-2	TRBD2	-	CASSEAGGSRQTQYF	TGCGCCAGCAGTGAAGCGGGGGGATCCCGCCAGACCCAGTACTTC
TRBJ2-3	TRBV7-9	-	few	CASSMDSSTDTQYF	TGTGCCAGCAGCATGGACTCTAGCACAGATACGCAGTATTTT
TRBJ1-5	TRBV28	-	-	CASSFRPGPNQPQHF	TGTGCCAGCAGTTTTCGTCCAGGCCCCAATCAGCCCCAGCATTTT
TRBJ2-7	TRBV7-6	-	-	CASSSDGVNEQYF	TGTGCCAGCAGCTCCGACGGGGTCAACGAGCAGTACTTC
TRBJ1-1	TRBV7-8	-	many	CASSSAGTGWNTEAFF	TGTGCCAGCAGCTCGGCCGGGACCGGGTGGAACACTGAAGCTTTCTTT
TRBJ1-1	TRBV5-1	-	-	CASRKAGMNTEAFF	TGCGCCAGCCGAAAGGCGGGAATGAACACTGAAGCTTTCTTT
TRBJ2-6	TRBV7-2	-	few	CASSSGPAAGANVLTF	TGTGCCAGCAGCTCCGGACCCGCTGCCGGGGCCAACGTCCTGACTTTC
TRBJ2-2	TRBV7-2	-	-	CASSPLGGFAGELFF	TGTGCCAGCAGCCCCCTAGGAGGGTTCGCCGGGGAGCTGTTTTTT
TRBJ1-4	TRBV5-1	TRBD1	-	CASSSWTGGNEKLFF	TGCGCCAGCAGCTCCTGGACAGGGGGAAATGAAAAACTGTTTTTT
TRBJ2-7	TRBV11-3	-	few	CASSLGSGGEQYF	TGTGCCAGCAGCTTAGGTTCCGGGGGCGAGCAGTACTTC
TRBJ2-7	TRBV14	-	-	CASSVAEGRVYEQYF	TGTGCCAGCAGCGTCGCGGAGGGGAGAGTCTACGAGCAGTACTTC
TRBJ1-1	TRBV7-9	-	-	CASSLEGGRIEAFF	TGTGCCAGCAGCTTAGAGGGGGGCAGGATTGAAGCTTTCTTT
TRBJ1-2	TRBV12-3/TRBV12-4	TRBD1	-	CASTLMGQSAVYTF	TGTGCCAGCACCCTAATGGGACAGTCGGCTGTCTACACCTTC
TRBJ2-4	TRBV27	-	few	CASSFSRGDIQYF	TGTGCCAGCAGTTTCTCAAGGGGTGACATTCAGTACTTC
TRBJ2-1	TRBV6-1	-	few	CASSEAHGNEQFF	TGTGCCAGCAGTGAAGCTCACGGGAATGAGCAGTTCTTC
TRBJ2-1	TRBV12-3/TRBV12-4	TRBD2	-	CATLTSGLYNEQFF	TGTGCCACCCTGACTAGCGGCCTTTACAATGAGCAGTTCTTC
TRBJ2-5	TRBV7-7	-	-	CASSLTGVKGETQYF	TGTGCTAGCAGCTTAACGGGGGTCAAGGGAGAGACCCAGTACTTC
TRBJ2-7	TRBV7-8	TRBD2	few	CASSLLPSGSSYEQYF	TGTGCCAGCAGCTTACTCCCTAGCGGGAGCTCCTACGAGCAGTACTTC
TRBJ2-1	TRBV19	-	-	CASSTDREGAGGYNEQFF	TGTGCCAGTAGTACAGATCGTGAGGGGGCCGGGGGGTACAATGAGCAGTTCTTC
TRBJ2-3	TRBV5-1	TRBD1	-	CASSLWTGVPDTQYF	TGCGCCAGCAGCTTGTGGACAGGGGTTCCAGATACGCAGTATTTT
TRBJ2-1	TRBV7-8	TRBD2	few	CASSSLGGNHNEQFF	TGTGCCAGCAGCTCCCTGGGGGGGAACCACAATGAGCAGTTCTTC
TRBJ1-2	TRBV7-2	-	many	CASSSLGGYQGYTF	TGTGCCAGCAGCTCCCTAGGAGGGTATCAAGGCTACACCTTC
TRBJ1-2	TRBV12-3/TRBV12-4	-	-	CASSLGGDKGYTF	TGTGCCAGCAGTTTAGGAGGGGACAAAGGCTACACCTTC
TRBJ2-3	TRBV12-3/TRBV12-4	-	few	CASSLVPSTDTQYF	TGTGCCAGCAGTCTGGTTCCTAGCACAGATACGCAGTATTTT
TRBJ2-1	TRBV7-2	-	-	CASSLAGYVSSYNEPFF	TGTGCCAGCAGCTTAGCGGGGTATGTAAGCTCCTACAATGAGCCGTTCTTC
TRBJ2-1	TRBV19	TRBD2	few	CATGLAGASYNEQFF	TGTGCCACCGGACTAGCGGGGGCCTCCTACAATGAGCAGTTCTTC
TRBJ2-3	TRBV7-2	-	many	CASSSDGFPTDTQYF	TGTGCCAGCAGCTCGGACGGTTTCCCCACAGATACGCAGTATTTT
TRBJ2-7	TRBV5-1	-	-	CASSLPGKFYEQYF	TGCGCCAGCAGCTTGCCAGGTAAATTCTACGAGCAGTACTTC
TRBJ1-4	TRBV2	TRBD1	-	CASSDLDRGSATNEKLFF	TGTGCCAGCAGTGACCTCGACAGGGGGTCCGCAACTAATGAAAAACTGTTTTTT
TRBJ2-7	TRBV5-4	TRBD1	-	CASSLPDRGDSYEQYF	TGTGCCAGCAGTCTTCCGGACAGGGGGGACTCCTACGAGCAGTACTTC
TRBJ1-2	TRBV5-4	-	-	CASSFGRSNYGYTF	TGTGCCAGCAGCTTCGGCAGATCGAACTATGGCTACACCTTC
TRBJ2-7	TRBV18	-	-	CASSPGLWEQYF	TGTGCCAGCTCACCCGGACTTTGGGAGCAGTACTTC
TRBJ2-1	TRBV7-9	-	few	CAAEGDPGAWEQFF	TGTGCCGCTGAAGGGGACCCCGGGGCATGGGAGCAGTTCTTC
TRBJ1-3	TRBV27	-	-	CASSAGRASGNTIYF	TGTGCCAGCAGTGCGGGACGGGCATCTGGAAACACCATATATTTT
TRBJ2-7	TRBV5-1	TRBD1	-	CASSLAGTGAIYEQYF	TGCGCCAGCAGCTTAGCCGGGACAGGGGCCATCTACGAGCAGTACTTC
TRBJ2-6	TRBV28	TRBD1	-	CASKMTGLSGANVLTF	TGTGCCAGCAAAATGACAGGGCTCTCTGGGGCCAACGTCCTGACTTTC
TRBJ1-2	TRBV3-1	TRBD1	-	CASSPKQGFKFGYTF	TGTGCCAGCAGCCCCAAACAGGGGTTTAAATTTGGCTACACCTTC